The 25 T cell receptor beta chains in this list originate from one sample, sequenced in a study of T cell repertoires in cytomegalovirus infection. TCRdb reprocessed the reads with MiXCR, giving one entry per CDR3 protein. The table shows approximately 500,000 distinct CDR3 sequences, with roughly 34% occurring only once. Their cognate antigens are unknown. The material was cultured PBMCs, obtained from culture after CMV antigen stimulation. These receptors all come from a human donor in good health (CMV status not recorded). Some clones in this sample may be carry-over from other donors' samples.

This chain links TRBV7-4 with TRBJ1-5; no definite D call. Trimming left V 3 bases short and J 9 bases short, with 18 bases between. Germline values: CDR1 SGHVT, CDR2 SQSDAQ. This CDR3 contains 15 residues. The CDR3 reads CASSFSGRGVSPQHF. The CDR3 DNA is TGTGCCAGCAGCTTCAGTGGACGGGGAGTATCGCCCCAGCATTTT.

This chain links TRBV7-9 with TRBJ2-7, with D possibly matching TRBD1 (7 bases). CDR3 length: 16 amino acids. The germline V and J ends were trimmed by 0 bases and 5 bases, with 17 bases remaining between them. Germline V lookup: CDR1 SEHNR, CDR2 FQNEAQ (reference sequence). In DNA, the CDR3 is TGTGCCAGCAGCTTAGCCCCGGAGGGGGCGAGTCACGAGCAGTACTTC. It translates to CASSLAPEGASHEQYF.

This sequence joins TRBV7-2 and TRBJ1-4; 7 bases match TRBD1. Germline V CDR1 and CDR2: SGHTA, FQGNSA. V gave up 5 bases and J gave up 8 bases; unmatched junction bases: 8. The CDR3 has 14 amino acids. This CDR3 is CASSIRQGWEKLFF. DNA for the CDR3: TGTGCCAGCAGCATTAGACAGGGTTGGGAAAAACTGTTTTTT.

The chain combines TRBV25-1 with TRBJ1-1, with D unresolved. Trimming removed 1 base at V and 1 base at J, with 7 bases between. The CDR3 contains 14 residues. The germline V gene encodes CDR1 MGHDK and CDR2 SYGVNS. CDR3 region: CASSEFKSNTEAFF. The CDR3, as DNA: TGTGCCAGCAGTGAATTTAAGTCGAACACTGAAGCTTTCTTT.

This chain links TRBV12-3 or TRBV12-4 with TRBJ1-1; 8 bases fit TRBD1. The CDR3 has 14 residues. The trim removed 3 bases at V and 4 bases at J, leaving 4 bases unmatched. CDR3 DNA: TGTGCCAGCAGTTTCGGACAGGGTAGCACTGAAGCTTTCTTT. It is translated as CASSFGQGSTEAFF.

The chain couples TRBV5-6 to TRBJ2-2; possible D gene TRBD2, 5 bases. Germline assignment: CDR1 SGHDT and CDR2 YYEEEE. The CDR3 has 14 amino acids. The V gene lost 3 bases and the J gene lost 4 bases, with 10 bases spanning the gap. The CDR3 DNA is TGTGCCAGCAGCTGGGAGAAGGTCACCGGGGAGCTGTTTTTT. It encodes CASSWEKVTGELFF.

This chain joins TRBV6-2 or TRBV6-3 and TRBJ2-1; D remains ambiguous. The CDR3 contains 13 residues. From germline, CDR1 is MNHEY and CDR2 SVGEGT. Trimming left V 8 bases short and J 4 bases short, with 12 bases between. The CDR3 sequence is CASDLGYYNEQFF. CDR3 nucleotides: TGTGCCAGCGACTTGGGATATTACAATGAGCAGTTCTTC.

The chain combines TRBV5-4 with TRBJ1-6; unclear D gene. Trimming took 4 bases from V and 5 from J, leaving 10 bases between them. Germline V gene sequence: CDR1 SGHNT, CDR2 YYREEE (reference sequence). This CDR3 spans 14 amino acids. The CDR3 DNA is TGTGCCAGCAGCATCGACGTCAATAATTCACCCCTCCACTTT. This sequence encodes CASSIDVNNSPLHF.

The chain carries TRBV2 and TRBJ2-5; the match to TRBD2 covers 9 bases. The CDR3 is 14 amino acids. V lost 8 bases, J lost 5 bases, and 9 bases stayed unmatched. Germline CDR1 and CDR2: SNHLY and FYNNEI. The DNA of the CDR3 is TGTGCCAGCTGCCAAGCGGGAGGTTTCGAGACCCAGTACTTC. Amino acids: CASCQAGGFETQYF.

This chain links TRBV2 with TRBJ2-1; TRBD2 aligns across 12 bases. The germline CDR1 and CDR2 sequences are SNHLY and FYNNEI. With V trimmed by 4 bases and J by 10 bases, 11 bases remained unmatched. This CDR3 region has 16 residues. The CDR3 reads CASSVLELAGGREQFF. CDR3 in DNA: TGTGCCAGCAGTGTTCTCGAACTAGCGGGAGGTCGGGAGCAGTTCTTC.

V is TRBV19 and J is TRBJ2-1, with D unclear. The CDR3 covers 11 residues. Per the germline V gene, CDR1 is LNHDA and CDR2 is SQIVND (reference sequence). Trimming left V 4 bases short and J 6 bases short, with 4 bases between. CDR3 in amino acids: CASSRSNEQFF. In nucleotides, the CDR3 is TGTGCCAGTAGTAGGTCCAATGAGCAGTTCTTC.

J is TRBJ2-1 and V is TRBV9; unclear D gene. The CDR3 consists of 11 residues. Trimming shortened V by 4 bases and J by 5 bases, and 4 bases separated the two germline ends. Looked up from germline, CDR1 is SGDLS and CDR2 is YYNGEE. CDR3 nucleotide sequence: TGTGCCAGCAGCCGTGACAATGAGCAGTTCTTC. It yields the protein CASSRDNEQFF.

The chain employs TRBV7-6 and TRBJ2-5; either TRBD1 or TRBD2 may fit D (6 bases each). V gave up 5 bases and J gave up 4 bases, with 20 bases separating them. From germline, CDR1 is SGHVS and CDR2 FNYEAQ. This CDR3 is 16 amino acids long. The CDR3: CASSRPPGHGGETQYF. The CDR3 bases are TGTGCCAGCAGCCGTCCCCCGGGACACGGGGGAGAGACCCAGTACTTC. The full variable domain, completed using reference TRBV7-6 and TRBJ2-5, is GAGVSQSPRYKVTKRGQDVALRCDPISGHVSLYWYRQALGQGPEFLTYFNYEAQQDKSGLPNDRFSAERPEGSISTLTIQRTEQRDSAMYRCASSRPPGHGGETQYFGPGTRLLVL.

This clonotype was counted ten times or more. The chain carries TRBV11-3 and TRBJ2-7, with TRBD2 matching 8 bases. Looked up from germline, CDR1 is SGHNT and CDR2 is YENEEA. The ends lost 5 bases at V and 4 bases at J; junction bases unmatched: 10. The CDR3 has 15 residues. The CDR3 spells CASSPSSGSAYEQYV. The CDR3 DNA reads TGTGCCAGCAGCCCAAGCAGCGGGAGCGCGTACGAGCAGTACGTC.

The J gene is TRBJ2-1, the V gene TRBV29-1, with 10 bases aligning to TRBD1. CDR3 length equals 16 residues. The V and J ends lost 6 bases and 5 bases, in that order; junction bases with no gene match: 13. Germline assignment: CDR1 SQVTM and CDR2 ANQGSEA. The CDR3 region has the DNA TGCAGCGTGGACCCCGGACAGGGGGTTTCACACAATGAGCAGTTCTTC. The encoded protein is CSVDPGQGVSHNEQFF.

This chain joins TRBV15 and TRBJ2-5, with 7 bases aligning to TRBD1. Germline-derived CDR1 and CDR2 are LNHNV and YYDKDF (reference sequence). The CDR3 has 16 residues. Unmatched junction bases numbered 7, after V lost 1 base and J lost 2 bases. CDR3 coding DNA: TGTGCCACCAGCAGAGCAGGGGGTCGGATGCAAGAGACCCAGTACTTC. This translates into CATSRAGGRMQETQYF.

J is TRBJ1-1 and V is TRBV20-1; D remains unclear. This CDR3 has 11 amino acids. The V end was cut by 1 base, the J end by 4 bases, with 4 bases between. The germline CDR1 and CDR2 sequences are DFQATT and SNEGSKA (reference sequence). The CDR3 sequence is CSARVITEAFF. In nucleotides, the CDR3 is TGCAGTGCTAGAGTCATCACTGAAGCTTTCTTT.

The table lists this clonotype with a count of one. At one end, the junction sequence differs from germline, possibly due to a read error. This chain joins TRBV6-2 or TRBV6-3 and TRBJ2-7; 9 bases are shared with TRBD2. The CDR3 is 13 residues long. Germline values: CDR1 MNHEY, CDR2 SVGEGT. CDR3 sequence reads: CASDVAGVSEQSF. The CDR3 coding sequence is TGTGCCAGTGATGTAGCGGGAGTTTCGGAGCAGTCCTTC.

This clonotype was observed a handful of times. The chain combines TRBV24-1 with TRBJ1-2, with D uncertain. CDR1 KGHDR and CDR2 SFDVKD come from the germline V gene. V gave up 1 base and J gave up 2 bases, with 10 bases separating them. The CDR3 totals 15 residues. The CDR3 DNA is TGTGCCACCAGTGATTTAAGCTCTGGGAACTATGGCTACACCTTC. Translating it yields CATSDLSSGNYGYTF.

This clonotype has more than one count but fewer than ten. The chain couples TRBV7-9 to TRBJ1-2, with TRBD1 identical over 8 bases. Germline assignment: CDR1 SEHNR and CDR2 FQNEAQ (reference sequence). Losses at the gene ends were 3 bases for V and 7 bases for J; bases not matched to a gene: 10. CDR3 length equals 15 residues. In DNA, the CDR3 is TGTGCCAGCAGCTTCGAGGCCTGGACAGGGACTGGCTACACCTTC. Encoded protein: CASSFEAWTGTGYTF.

At least ten counts were recorded for this clonotype. This chain joins TRBV7-2 and TRBJ2-5; D not certain. Germline CDR1 reads SGHTA; CDR2 reads FQGNSA. This CDR3 has 21 residues. V shed 2 bases and J shed 1 base, with 29 bases lying between them. The CDR3 sequence is CASSLLLRHSLSKGSQETQYF. CDR3 DNA: TGTGCCAGCAGCTTATTATTGAGGCACAGTCTTTCTAAGGGCTCCCAAGAGACCCAGTACTTC.

This clonotype was seen repeatedly, ten times or more. The V gene is TRBV7-2, the J gene TRBJ2-4; maybe TRBD2 (6 bases). Trimming removed 5 bases at V and 4 bases at J, with 15 bases between. The CDR3 is 15 residues long. CDR1 SGHTA and CDR2 FQGNSA come from the germline V gene. The CDR3 reads CASSVTAGLKNIQYF. The CDR3 nucleotides are TGTGCCAGCAGCGTTACGGCGGGATTGAAAAACATTCAGTACTTC.

This clonotype came up a few times. The genes are TRBV12-3 or TRBV12-4 and TRBJ2-5; no clear D gene. This CDR3 comprises 14 residues. The V end lost 8 bases, the J end lost 6 bases, and 19 bases lay between the germline ends. The CDR3 DNA sequence: TGTGCCAGCTCCAATATGAGAGTTTTGCAGACCCAGTACTTC. The encoded protein is CASSNMRVLQTQYF.

The CDR3 DNA reads TGTGCCAGCAGCTTAGTTTCTCTGTTGGCGGGAGGGCCGAGCACCGGGGAGCTGTTTTTT. The encoded protein is CASSLVSLLAGGPSTGELFF. The gene calls are TRBV7-2 and TRBJ2-2, with 9 bases aligning to TRBD2. Germline CDR1 SGHTA, CDR2 FQGNSA. The CDR3 loop spans 20 amino acids. The V and J ends lost 1 base and 4 bases, in that order; junction bases with no gene match: 16.

The rearrangement joins TRBV5-6 to TRBJ1-1; D may be TRBD1 (6 bases). Germline lookup yields CDR1 SGHDT and CDR2 YYEEEE. The CDR3 runs 17 residues. Deletions cut 1 base from V and 0 bases from J, with 16 bases between. CDR3 nucleotides: TGTGCCAGCAGCTTGTCGAACAGGGATTTAATGAACACTGAAGCTTTCTTT. Residues: CASSLSNRDLMNTEAFF. Drawing the rest from reference TRBV5-6 and TRBJ1-1, the complete variable domain is DAGVTQSPTHLIKTRGQQVTLRCSPKSGHDTVSWYQQALGQGPQFIFQYYEEEERQRGNFPDRFSGHQFPNYSSELNVNALLLGDSALYLCASSLSNRDLMNTEAFFGQGTRLTVV.